Each of the 19 T cell receptor beta chains below was sequenced from the same sample in a study of T cell repertoires in cytomegalovirus infection. TCRdb re-analysed the reads in MiXCR, keeping a single row per CDR3 protein. The sample shows some 700,000 distinct CDR3 sequences, about 33% of them seen only once. Antigens for these TCRs are unknown. The sample here was cultured PBMCs, taken from culture after CMV antigen stimulation. The receptor source for this set is a human donor in good health (CMV status not recorded). Some clones in this sample may be carry-over from other donors' samples.

The gene calls are TRBV27 and TRBJ2-2, with 11 bases fitting TRBD2. Germline trimming cut 5 bases from V and 5 bases from J; bases unmatched to any gene: 7. Germline assignment: CDR1 MNHEY and CDR2 SMNVEV (reference sequence). CDR3 length: 16 amino acids. The CDR3 nucleotides read TGTGCCAGCAGTCATAGCGGGAGGGCCGGGACCGGGGAGCTGTTTTTT. It specifies CASSHSGRAGTGELFF.

In its sample, this clonotype was seen a few times. V usage is TRBV6-1 and J usage is TRBJ2-3; 7 bases align to TRBD2. Germline CDR1 reads MNHNS; CDR2 reads SASEGT. The CDR3 loop spans 14 amino acids. J gave up 4 bases and V 2 bases, and 3 bases lay outside the gene matches. CDR3 nucleotide sequence: TGTGCCAGCAGTGAACGGCTAGCGGCAGATACGCAGTATTTT. This codes for CASSERLAADTQYF.

The chain couples TRBV7-9 to TRBJ2-2; D ambiguous. CDR3 length: 14 residues. V gave up 6 bases and J gave up 3 bases, with 11 bases separating them. Germline values: CDR1 SEHNR, CDR2 FQNEAQ (reference sequence). The CDR3: CASRSETDTGELFF. CDR3 nucleotide sequence: TGTGCCAGCAGGTCGGAGACGGACACCGGGGAGCTGTTTTTT.

This clonotype was detected many times. V and J are TRBV7-8 and TRBJ2-7; D possibly corresponds to TRBD2 (6 bases). CDR1 SGHVS and CDR2 FQNEAQ come from the germline V gene. There are 14 residues in the CDR3. V was trimmed by 3 bases and J by 0 bases, leaving 9 bases between them. The CDR3 region has the DNA TGTGCCAGCAGCTTCGCCGGGAGCTCCTACGAGCAGTACTTC. This translates into CASSFAGSSYEQYF.

V and J are TRBV4-1 and TRBJ2-7; 11 bases line up with TRBD1. The CDR3 length is 14 residues. Germline CDR1 is MGHRA and CDR2 is YSYEKL. V trimming: 4 bases; J trimming: 5 bases; junction bases outside the gene matches: 4. CDR3 sequence: CASSPGQGVDEQYF. DNA of the CDR3: TGCGCCAGCAGCCCGGGACAGGGGGTCGACGAGCAGTACTTC.

The chain is built from TRBV7-6 and TRBJ1-6; D is undetermined. The CDR3 sequence is 14 residues long. Trimming pared 6 bases from V and 0 bases from J, leaving 6 bases between. Germline CDR1 is SGHVS and CDR2 is FNYEAQ. CDR3 bases: TGTGCCAGCAGTCAGAACTCCTATAATTCACCCCTCCACTTT. Amino acid sequence: CASSQNSYNSPLHF.

This chain uses TRBV27 with TRBJ1-6; D uncertain. V was clipped by 7 bases and J by 7 bases, with 11 bases between them. The CDR3 has 13 amino acids. Germline V gene sequence: CDR1 MNHEY, CDR2 SMNVEV (reference sequence). The CDR3 DNA reads TGTGCCAGCAACCTCAGGAAGAATTCACCCCTCCACTTT. It yields the protein CASNLRKNSPLHF.

This clonotype was counted only a few times. The DNA for the CDR3 is TGTGCCAGCAGCTTAGTCCTAGCGGTCTACAATGAGCAGTTCTTC. Its translation: CASSLVLAVYNEQFF. J is TRBJ2-1 and V is TRBV7-8, with 7 bases aligning to TRBD2. The CDR3 spans 15 residues. Germline assignment: CDR1 SGHVS and CDR2 FQNEAQ. With 1 base clipped from V and 3 bases from J, the junction kept 3 bases outside the gene matches.

This clonotype was counted between two and nine times. The chain employs TRBV20-1 and TRBJ1-2; D is unclear. Per germline, CDR1 DFQATT and CDR2 SNEGSKA (reference sequence). This CDR3 has 11 residues. Trimming left V 8 bases short and J 0 bases short, with 7 bases between. The CDR3 reads CSPATNYGYTF. CDR3 nucleotide sequence: TGCAGTCCAGCCACTAACTATGGCTACACCTTC.

The chain is built from TRBV5-3 and TRBJ1-3, with 8 positions matching TRBD1. TRBV5-3 is treated as an ORF (open reading frame) with a function not yet certain. The CDR3 is 15 residues long. The V segment lost 8 bases and the J segment 2 bases; nucleotides outside the gene matches: 9. As DNA, the CDR3 is TGTGCCAGCAGCCGACAGGACAGGGCTGGAAACACCATATATTTT. This encodes CASSRQDRAGNTIYF.

The chain couples TRBV28 to TRBJ2-4, with 11 bases that match TRBD1. V shed 5 bases, J shed 6 bases, and the junction held 6 bases outside the gene matches. There are 15 residues in the CDR3. CDR1 and CDR2 (germline): MDHEN, SYDVKM. The CDR3 here is CASSPRTGGLNIQYF. CDR3 bases: TGTGCCAGCAGTCCGCGGACAGGGGGCTTAAACATTCAGTACTTC. Variable domain in full (rest from reference TRBV28 and TRBJ2-4): DVKVTQSSRYLVKRTGEKVFLECVQDMDHENMFWYRQDPGLGLRLIYFSYDVKMKEKGDIPEGYSVSREKKERFSLILESASTNQTSMYLCASSPRTGGLNIQYFGAGTRLSVL.

The chain is built from TRBV7-6 and TRBJ1-1; D is unresolved. The ends were cut back, 0 bases at V and 3 bases at J, with 14 bases in the middle. Per germline, CDR1 SGHVS and CDR2 FNYEAQ. This CDR3 spans 16 amino acids. Here the CDR3 DNA reads TGTGCCAGCAGCTTAGCGGGTCGGCTTAAGGACACTGAAGCTTTCTTT. Residues: CASSLAGRLKDTEAFF.

The rearrangement joins TRBV20-1 to TRBJ2-7; D is ambiguous. In germline, CDR1 is DFQATT, CDR2 SNEGSKA (reference sequence). Trimming removed 0 bases at V and 6 bases at J, with 6 bases between. There are 11 residues in the CDR3. CDR3: CSARDVPEQYF. CDR3 nucleotides: TGCAGTGCTAGAGATGTACCCGAGCAGTACTTC.

The chain uses TRBV12-3 or TRBV12-4 and TRBJ2-2, with TRBD1 identical over 9 bases. This CDR3 is built from 16 residues. Trimming cost V 1 base and J 4 bases; bases outside gene matches: 4. CDR3 sequence reads: CASSLETGGPTGELFF. The CDR3 DNA reads as TGTGCCAGCAGTTTAGAAACAGGGGGCCCCACCGGGGAGCTGTTTTTT.

This clonotype was seen only a few times. J is TRBJ2-1 and V is TRBV18; D ambiguous. V was shortened by 2 bases and J by 7 bases, with 9 bases between the two germline ends. The CDR3 totals 13 residues. Germline CDR1 and CDR2: KGHSH and LQKENI. The CDR3 region has the DNA TGTGCCAGCTCACCAGGTGGTCGGAATGAGCAGTTCTTC. Its translation: CASSPGGRNEQFF.

The CDR3 bases are TGTGCCAGCAGCAAAAGCGGTTTTAACACAGATACGCAGTATTTT. Protein product: CASSKSGFNTDTQYF. This chain joins TRBV7-2 and TRBJ2-3, with D maybe TRBD2 (5 bases). Trimming shortened V by 5 bases and J by 2 bases, and 14 bases separated the two germline ends. CDR1 and CDR2 (germline): SGHTA, FQGNSA. The CDR3 runs 15 residues. The whole variable domain, remainder taken from reference TRBV7-2 and TRBJ2-3, is GAGVSQSPSNKVTEKGKDVELRCDPISGHTALYWYRQSLGQGLEFLIYFQGNSAPDKSGLPSDRFSAERTGGSVSTLTIQRTQQEDSAVYLCASSKSGFNTDTQYFGPGTRLTVL.

This chain uses TRBV12-3 or TRBV12-4 with TRBJ2-3, with 7 bases identical to TRBD1. This CDR3 has 16 amino acids. J was trimmed by 0 bases and V by 6 bases; bases with no gene match: 9. Here the CDR3 DNA reads TGTGCCAGCAGGCAATCCGGGACAGCGAGCACAGATACGCAGTATTTT. This translates into CASRQSGTASTDTQYF.

There are a few counts of this clonotype. V usage is TRBV12-3 or TRBV12-4 and J usage is TRBJ2-5, with 8 bases identical to TRBD2. CDR3 size: 17 residues. J was trimmed by 4 bases and V by 3 bases; bases with no gene match: 13. The DNA for the CDR3 is TGTGCCAGCAGTTTCAGTGTCTACGGGAGGGCCGGAGAGACCCAGTACTTC. Residues: CASSFSVYGRAGETQYF.

The V gene is TRBV6-2 or TRBV6-3, the J gene TRBJ1-3; no reliable D call. This CDR3 is built from 12 residues. Germline values: CDR1 MNHEY, CDR2 SVGEGT. The V end was cut by 7 bases, the J end by 0 bases, with 4 bases between. CDR3: CASKISGNTIYF. The CDR3 DNA sequence: TGTGCCAGCAAAATCTCTGGAAACACCATATATTTT.